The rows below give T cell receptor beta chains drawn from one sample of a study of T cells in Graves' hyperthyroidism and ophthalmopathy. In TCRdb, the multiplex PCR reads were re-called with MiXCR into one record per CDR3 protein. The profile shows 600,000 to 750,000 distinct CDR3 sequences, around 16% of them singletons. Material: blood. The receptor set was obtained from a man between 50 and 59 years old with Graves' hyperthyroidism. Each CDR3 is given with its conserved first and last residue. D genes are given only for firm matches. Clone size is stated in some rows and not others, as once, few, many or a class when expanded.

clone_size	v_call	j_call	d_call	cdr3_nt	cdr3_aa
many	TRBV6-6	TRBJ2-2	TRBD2	TGTGCCAGCAGTTACTCTGCTAGCGGGAGGGCCAGAACCGGGGAGCTGTTTTTT	CASSYSASGRARTGELFF
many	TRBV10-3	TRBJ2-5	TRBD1	TGTGCCATCAGTACTGACAGGGTCTTAGAGACCCAGTACTTC	CAISTDRVLETQYF
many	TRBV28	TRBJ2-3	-	TGTGCCAGCAGCCCGGGACACAGCACAGATACGCAGTATTTT	CASSPGHSTDTQYF
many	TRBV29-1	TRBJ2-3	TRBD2	TGCAGCGTTGACCGCGCGGGAGTCACAGATACGCAGTATTTT	CSVDRAGVTDTQYF
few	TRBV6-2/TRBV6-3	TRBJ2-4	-	TGTGCCAGCAATTCGCGGGGCAAGAAAAACATTCAGTACTTC	CASNSRGKKNIQYF
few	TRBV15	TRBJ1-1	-	TGTGCCACCCGGATACAGGGCTTGATGAACACTGAAGCTTTCTTT	CATRIQGLMNTEAFF
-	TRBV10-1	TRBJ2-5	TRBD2	TGCGTCAGCACTTCGGGACTAGCGGGAGAAGAGACCCAGTACTTC	CVSTSGLAGEETQYF
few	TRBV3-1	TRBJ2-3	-	TGTGCCAGCAGCCTAAACAGCCCCGTCGATACGCAGTATTTT	CASSLNSPVDTQYF
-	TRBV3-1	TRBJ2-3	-	TGTGCCAGCAGCCCCAATCCCGCAGATACGCAGTATTTT	CASSPNPADTQYF
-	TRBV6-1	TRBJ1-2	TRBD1	TGTGCCAGCAGTGATAGGACAGGAACCTATGGCTACACCTTC	CASSDRTGTYGYTF
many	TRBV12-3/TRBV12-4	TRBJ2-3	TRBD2	TGTGCCAGCAGTAGCCGGACTAGCGATCGAGATACGCAGTATTTT	CASSSRTSDRDTQYF
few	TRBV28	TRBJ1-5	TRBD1	TGTGCCAGCAGTTTTGAGGGGGCATATAGCAATCAGCCCCAGCATTTT	CASSFEGAYSNQPQHF
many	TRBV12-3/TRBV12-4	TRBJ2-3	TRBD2	TGTGCCAGCAGCGTTAGCGGGACGCGCACAGATACGCAGTATTTT	CASSVSGTRTDTQYF
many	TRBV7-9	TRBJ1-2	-	TGTGCCAGCAGCTCCACACGAGGACAGCGCGGCTATGGCTACACCTTC	CASSSTRGQRGYGYTF
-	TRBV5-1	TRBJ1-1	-	TGCGCCAGCAGCTTCAACAGTAACACTGAAGCTTTCTTT	CASSFNSNTEAFF
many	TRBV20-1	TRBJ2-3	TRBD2	TGCAGTGCTACGCGGGAGGGCCGTACAGATACGCAGTATTTT	CSATREGRTDTQYF
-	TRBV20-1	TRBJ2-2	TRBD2	TGCAGTGCTACGATCTTTCCTAGCGGGAACACCGGGGAGCTGTTTTTT	CSATIFPSGNTGELFF
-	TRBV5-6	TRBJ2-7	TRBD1	TGTGCCAGCAGCCTTCGGACAGGGCCGTATTCCGAGCAGTACTTC	CASSLRTGPYSEQYF
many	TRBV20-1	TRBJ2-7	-	TGCAGTGCTAGAGAGACAAGGGGCATTGACGAGCAGTACTTC	CSARETRGIDEQYF
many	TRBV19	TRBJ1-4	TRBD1	TGTGCCAGTAGTACAATCGGGGACAGCTGGACTAATGAAAAACTGTTTTTT	CASSTIGDSWTNEKLFF
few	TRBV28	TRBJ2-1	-	TGTGCCAGCAGCTCCTATCGAGTCGGTCAGTTCTTC	CASSSYRVGQFF
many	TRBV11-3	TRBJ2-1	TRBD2	TGTGCCAGCAGCTTAAGCCTGAGCGGGAGGCCATCGTACAATGAGCAGTTCTTC	CASSLSLSGRPSYNEQFF
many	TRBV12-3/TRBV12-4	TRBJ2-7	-	TGTGCCAGCAGGCAGTACTTCTACGAGCAGTACTTC	CASRQYFYEQYF
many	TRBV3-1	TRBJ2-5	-	TGTGCCAGCAGCCAAGGGGCATTAGCGGTGACACCAGAGACCCAGTACTTC	CASSQGALAVTPETQYF
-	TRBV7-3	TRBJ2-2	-	TGTGCCAGCAGCTTATCAGGGATAGCCGGGGAGCTGTTTTTT	CASSLSGIAGELFF
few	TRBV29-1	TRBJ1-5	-	TGCAGCGTCGGTGGGGGTTCCAATCAGCCCCAGCATTTT	CSVGGGSNQPQHF
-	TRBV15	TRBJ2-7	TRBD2	TGTGCCACCTCGGGGGAGGGCTACGAGCAGTACTTC	CATSGEGYEQYF
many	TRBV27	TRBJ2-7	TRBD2	TGTGCCAGCAGTATGACTAGCGGGAGCTACGAGCAGTACTTC	CASSMTSGSYEQYF
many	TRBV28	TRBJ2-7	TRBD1	TGTGCCAGCAGTCGGACAGGGAGTTTCTACGAGCAGTACTTC	CASSRTGSFYEQYF
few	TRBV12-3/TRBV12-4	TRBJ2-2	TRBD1	TGTGCCAGCAGCACCCGGACAGGGTTTGGGCCCGGGGAGCTGTTTTTT	CASSTRTGFGPGELFF
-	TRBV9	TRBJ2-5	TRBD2	TGTGCCAGCAGCGTAGGCCACCGGGAGGGCCTCGGGGAGACCCAGTACTTC	CASSVGHREGLGETQYF
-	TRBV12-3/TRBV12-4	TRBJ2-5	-	TGTGCCAGCAGTTTTTACAGGGCTGAAGAGACCCAGTACTTC	CASSFYRAEETQYF
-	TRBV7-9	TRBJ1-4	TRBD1	TGTGCCAGCAGTTCGGACAGGTCGGGTGAAAAACTGTTTTTT	CASSSDRSGEKLFF
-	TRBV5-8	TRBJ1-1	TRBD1	TGTGCCAGCAGCTTGGGACAGGGAGTTCCTGAAGCTTTCTTT	CASSLGQGVPEAFF
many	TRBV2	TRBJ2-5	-	TGTGCCAGCAGTTCAGGGAGGGGGCAAGAGACCCAGTACTTC	CASSSGRGQETQYF
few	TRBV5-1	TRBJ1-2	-	TGCGCCAGCAGCGGTCGGGCAGACTATGGCTACACCTTC	CASSGRADYGYTF
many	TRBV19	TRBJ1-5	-	TGTGCCAGTAGTATAACGGGGGGTTCGGATCAGCCCCAGCATTTT	CASSITGGSDQPQHF
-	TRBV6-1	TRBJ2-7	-	TGTGCCAGCATCGCTAGCTTTGCCTACGAGCAGTACTTC	CASIASFAYEQYF
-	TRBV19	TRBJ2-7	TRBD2	TGTGCCAGTAGTGGGTGGACTAGCGGGAGTATCTACGAGCAGTACTTC	CASSGWTSGSIYEQYF
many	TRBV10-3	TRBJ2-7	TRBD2	TGTGCCATCAGTGGGCTCGGCGAGTGGACTAGCGGGAGGAGCGGCTACGAGCAGTACTTC	CAISGLGEWTSGRSGYEQYF
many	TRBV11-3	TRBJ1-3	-	TGTGCCAGCAGCTTAGATGCCTCTGGAAACACCATATATTTT	CASSLDASGNTIYF
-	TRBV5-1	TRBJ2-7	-	TGCGCCAGCAGAGCCGGGACCGATGGGTCTGAGCAGTACTTC	CASRAGTDGSEQYF
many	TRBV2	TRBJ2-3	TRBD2	TGTGCCAGCGCCCTTCGGGAGGGGGCAGATACGCAGTATTTT	CASALREGADTQYF
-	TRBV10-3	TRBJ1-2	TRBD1	TGTGCCATCAGTGAGTCGCTGGACAGGGTAGGGAATGGCTACACCTTC	CAISESLDRVGNGYTF
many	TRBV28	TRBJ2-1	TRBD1	TGTGCCAGCAGTCGCCAGACAGGGGAGGCGATACGCGAGCAGTTCTTC	CASSRQTGEAIREQFF
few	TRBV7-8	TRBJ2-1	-	TGTGCCAGCAGGGATTCATGGACAGCCATCAATGAGCAGTTCTTC	CASRDSWTAINEQFF
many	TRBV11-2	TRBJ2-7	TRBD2	TGTGCCAGCAGCTTTGCTCTAGCGGTTGGGGGCGAGCAGTACTTC	CASSFALAVGGEQYF
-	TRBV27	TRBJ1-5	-	TGTGCCAGCAGTCTCGGGGTGTATCAGCCCCAGCATTTT	CASSLGVYQPQHF
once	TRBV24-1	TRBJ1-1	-	TGTGCCACCAGTGCGGGGGGGACTGAAGCTTTCTTT	CATSAGGTEAFF
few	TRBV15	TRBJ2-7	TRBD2	TGTGCCACCAGCAGAGACCTAGCGGGAGTAGGGGAGCAGTACTTC	CATSRDLAGVGEQYF
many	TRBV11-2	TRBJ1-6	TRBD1	TGTGCCAGCAGCATAACAGGGGGACTTTTAATGTCACCCCTCCACTTT	CASSITGGLLMSPLHF
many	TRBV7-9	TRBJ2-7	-	TGTGCCAGCAGCTTATTTCCGACGGCAGCCTCCTACGAGCAGTACTTC	CASSLFPTAASYEQYF
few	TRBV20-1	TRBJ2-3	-	TGCAGTGCTACGTTGCTCCCGAACACAGATACGCAGTATTTT	CSATLLPNTDTQYF
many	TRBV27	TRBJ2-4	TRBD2	TGTGCCAGCAGTTCTGCGCGGGAGGGACTTGGAAACATTCAGTACTTC	CASSSAREGLGNIQYF